This T cell receptor (beta chain) was sequenced during a study of PD-1 blockade in classical Hodgkin lymphoma. Across the whole study: Administration of nivolumab to patients was at 3 mg/kg intravenously every 2 weeks.

With no exception, relapse followed autologous stem cell transplantation in all patients, and brentuximab vedotin exposure varied. When best responses were assessed, they were complete response, partial response or progressive disease. Whole-study results and caveats: Nivolumab initiated under 1 year post-ASCT led to patient exclusion.

This CDR3 region has 17 residues. The V and J ends lost 0 bases and 3 bases, in that order; junction bases with no gene match: 9. CDR1 and CDR2 from the germline V gene are LNHNV and YYDKDF (reference sequence). Using immunoSEQ multiplex PCR, the repertoire was profiled, and TCRdb retains in-frame clones only, with some absent. The sample records nearly 25,000 clones, more than 75% being singletons. This clone was recorded a few times. Its specificity is not known. This specimen consisted of peripheral blood mononuclear cells (PBMCs), obtained at baseline. The V call is TRBV15, the J call TRBJ2-7; TRBD1 matches 9 bases. The source is a human donor with classical Hodgkin lymphoma. The CDR3 here is CATSRERAGQGFYEQYF. DNA for the CDR3: TGTGCCACCAGCAGAGAAAGGGCGGGACAGGGATTCTACGAGCAGTACTTC.